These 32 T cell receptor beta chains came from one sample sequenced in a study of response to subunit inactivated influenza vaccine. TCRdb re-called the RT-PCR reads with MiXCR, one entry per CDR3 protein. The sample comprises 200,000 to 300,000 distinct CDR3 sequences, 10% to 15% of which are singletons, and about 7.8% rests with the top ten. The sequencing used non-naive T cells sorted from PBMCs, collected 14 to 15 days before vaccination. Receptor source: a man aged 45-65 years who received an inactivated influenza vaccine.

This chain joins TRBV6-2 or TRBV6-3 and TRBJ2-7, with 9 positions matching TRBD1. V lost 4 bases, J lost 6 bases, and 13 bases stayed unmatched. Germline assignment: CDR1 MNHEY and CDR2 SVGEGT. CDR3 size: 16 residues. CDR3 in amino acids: CASSSAPGQGNREQYF. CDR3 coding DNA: TGTGCCAGCAGTTCCGCCCCGGGACAGGGAAACCGCGAGCAGTACTTC.

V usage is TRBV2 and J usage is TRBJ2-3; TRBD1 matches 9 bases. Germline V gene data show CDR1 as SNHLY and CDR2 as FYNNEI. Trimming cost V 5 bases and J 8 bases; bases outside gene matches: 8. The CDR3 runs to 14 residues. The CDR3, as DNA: TGTGCCAGCAGTTGGACAGGGGCACGGGTTACGCAGTATTTT. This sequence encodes CASSWTGARVTQYF.

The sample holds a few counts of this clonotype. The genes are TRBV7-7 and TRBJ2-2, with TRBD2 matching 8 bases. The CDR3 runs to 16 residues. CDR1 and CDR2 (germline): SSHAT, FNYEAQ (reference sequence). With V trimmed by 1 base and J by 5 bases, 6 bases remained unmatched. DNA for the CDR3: TGTGCCAGCAGCTTAGGGCATAGCGGGACGACCGGGGAGCTGTTTTTT. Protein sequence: CASSLGHSGTTGELFF.

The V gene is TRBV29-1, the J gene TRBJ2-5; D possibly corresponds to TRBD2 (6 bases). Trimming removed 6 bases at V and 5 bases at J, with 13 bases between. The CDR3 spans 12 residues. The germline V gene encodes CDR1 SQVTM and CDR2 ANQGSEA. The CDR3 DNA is TGCAGCGTCGATGCGGGGATGGAGACCCAGTACTTC. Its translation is CSVDAGMETQYF.

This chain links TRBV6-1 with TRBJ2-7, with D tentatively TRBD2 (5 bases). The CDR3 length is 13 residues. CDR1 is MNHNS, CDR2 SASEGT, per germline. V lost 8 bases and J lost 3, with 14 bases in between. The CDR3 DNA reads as TGTGCCAGCCGGTGGCTAGCTGACTACGAGCAGTACTTC. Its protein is CASRWLADYEQYF.

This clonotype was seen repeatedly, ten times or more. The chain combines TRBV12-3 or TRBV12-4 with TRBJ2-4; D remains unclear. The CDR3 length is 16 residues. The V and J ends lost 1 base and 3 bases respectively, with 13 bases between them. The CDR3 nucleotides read TGTGCCAGCAGTTTAGTGGAGCTGGCGCTCAAAAACATTCAGTACTTC. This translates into CASSLVELALKNIQYF.

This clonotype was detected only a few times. Written as DNA, the CDR3 is TGTGCCAGCAGCGCCTCTTCAGGGGGAGGTGGAGAGACCCAGTACTTC. The encoded protein is CASSASSGGGGETQYF. The V call is TRBV9, the J call TRBJ2-5; a possible D gene is TRBD1 (7 bases). The CDR3 is made up of 16 amino acids. V was trimmed by 3 bases and J by 4 bases, leaving 19 bases between them. Per the germline V gene, CDR1 is SGDLS and CDR2 is YYNGEE.

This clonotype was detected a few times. The CDR3 nucleotides read TGTGCCAGCAGTTCCGTAGCGGGAAATCGGAATGAGCAGTTCTTC. It is translated as CASSSVAGNRNEQFF. The V gene is TRBV27, the J gene TRBJ2-1; 8 positions agree with TRBD2. The CDR3 is 15 amino acids. Unmatched junction bases numbered 9, after V lost 4 bases and J lost 7 bases. Germline V lookup: CDR1 MNHEY, CDR2 SMNVEV (reference sequence).

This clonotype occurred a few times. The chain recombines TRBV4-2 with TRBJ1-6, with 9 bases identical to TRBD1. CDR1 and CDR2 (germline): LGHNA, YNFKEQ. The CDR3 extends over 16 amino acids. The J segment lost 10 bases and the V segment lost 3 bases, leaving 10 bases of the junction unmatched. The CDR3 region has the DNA TGTGCCAGCAGCCATACCGACGGACAGGGGAGCTCACCCCTCCACTTT. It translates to CASSHTDGQGSSPLHF.

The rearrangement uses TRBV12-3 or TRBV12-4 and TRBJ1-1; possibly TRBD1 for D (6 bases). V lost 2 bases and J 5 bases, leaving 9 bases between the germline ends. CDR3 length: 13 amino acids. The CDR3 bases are TGTGCCAGCAGTTTATTACAGGGTACTGAAGCTTTCTTT. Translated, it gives CASSLLQGTEAFF.

CDR3 nucleotide sequence: TGTGCCAGCGGTCGCACCACAGGGCTGGGGCCCGAAAAACTGTTTTTT. Amino acids: CASGRTTGLGPEKLFF. The chain couples TRBV12-3 or TRBV12-4 to TRBJ1-4; tentatively, D is TRBD1 (6 bases). The CDR3 length is 16 residues. Trimming took 8 bases from V and 8 from J, leaving 24 bases between them.

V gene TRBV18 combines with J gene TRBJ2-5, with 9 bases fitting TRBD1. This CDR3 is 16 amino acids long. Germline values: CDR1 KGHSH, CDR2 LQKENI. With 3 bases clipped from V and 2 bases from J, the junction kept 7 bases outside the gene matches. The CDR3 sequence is CASSPRPDRGQETQYF. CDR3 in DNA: TGTGCCAGCTCACCTCGTCCGGACAGGGGACAAGAGACCCAGTACTTC. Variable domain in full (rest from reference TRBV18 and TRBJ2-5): NAGVMQNPRHLVRRRGQEARLRCSPMKGHSHVYWYRQLPEEGLKFMVYLQKENIIDESGMPKERFSAEFPKEGPSILRIQQVVRGDSAAYFCASSPRPDRGQETQYFGPGTRLLVL.

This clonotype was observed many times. CDR3 region: CASRRSGTPYNEQFF. DNA of the CDR3: TGTGCCAGCAGAAGATCCGGGACTCCTTACAATGAGCAGTTCTTC. The chain links TRBV12-3 or TRBV12-4 to TRBJ2-1, with D maybe TRBD2 (6 bases). V lost 6 bases, J lost 4 bases, and 16 bases lay in between. The CDR3 has 15 amino acids.

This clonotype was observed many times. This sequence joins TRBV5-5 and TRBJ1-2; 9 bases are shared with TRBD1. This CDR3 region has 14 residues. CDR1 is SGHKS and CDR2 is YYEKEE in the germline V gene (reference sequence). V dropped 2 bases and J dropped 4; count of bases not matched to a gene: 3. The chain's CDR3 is CASSLNRGLYGYTF. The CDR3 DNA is TGTGCCAGCAGCTTAAACAGGGGGCTCTATGGCTACACCTTC.

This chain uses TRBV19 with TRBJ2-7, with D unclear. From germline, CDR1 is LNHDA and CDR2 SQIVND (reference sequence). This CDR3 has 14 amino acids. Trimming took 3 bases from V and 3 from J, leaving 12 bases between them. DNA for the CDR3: TGTGCCAGTAGTATCGCGCGGACCAACTACGAGCAGTACTTC. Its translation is CASSIARTNYEQYF. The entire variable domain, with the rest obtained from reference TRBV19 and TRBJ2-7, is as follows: DGGITQSPKYLFRKEGQNVTLSCEQNLNHDAMYWYRQDPGQGLRLIYYSQIVNDFQKGDIAEGYSVSREKKESFPLTVTSAQKNPTAFYLCASSIARTNYEQYFGPGTRLTVT.

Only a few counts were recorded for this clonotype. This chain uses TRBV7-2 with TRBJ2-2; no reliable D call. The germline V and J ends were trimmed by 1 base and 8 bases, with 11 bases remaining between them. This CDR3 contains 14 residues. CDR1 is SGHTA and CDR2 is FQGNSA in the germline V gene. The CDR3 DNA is TGTGCCAGCAGCTTAGTGACGGGCGGAGGGGAGCTGTTTTTT. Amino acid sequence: CASSLVTGGGELFF.

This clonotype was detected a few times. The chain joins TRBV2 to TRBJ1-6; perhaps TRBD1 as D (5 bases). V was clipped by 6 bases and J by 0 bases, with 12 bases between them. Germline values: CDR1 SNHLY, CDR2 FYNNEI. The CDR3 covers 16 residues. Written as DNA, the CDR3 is TGTGCCAGCAGGACGGGACGGAGCTCCTATAATTCACCCCTCCACTTT. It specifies CASRTGRSSYNSPLHF.

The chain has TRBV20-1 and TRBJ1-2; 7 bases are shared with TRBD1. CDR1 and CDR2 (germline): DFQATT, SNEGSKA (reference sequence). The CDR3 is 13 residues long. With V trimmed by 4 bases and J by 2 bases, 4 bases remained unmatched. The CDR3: CSAMPTGNYGYTF. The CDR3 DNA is TGCAGTGCTATGCCGACAGGGAACTATGGCTACACCTTC.

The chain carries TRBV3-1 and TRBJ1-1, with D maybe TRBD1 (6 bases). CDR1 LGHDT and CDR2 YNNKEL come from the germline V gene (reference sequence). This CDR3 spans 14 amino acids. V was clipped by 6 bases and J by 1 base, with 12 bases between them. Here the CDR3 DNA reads TGTGCCAGCAGGGACACAGGGCCGAACACTGAAGCTTTCTTT. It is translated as CASRDTGPNTEAFF.

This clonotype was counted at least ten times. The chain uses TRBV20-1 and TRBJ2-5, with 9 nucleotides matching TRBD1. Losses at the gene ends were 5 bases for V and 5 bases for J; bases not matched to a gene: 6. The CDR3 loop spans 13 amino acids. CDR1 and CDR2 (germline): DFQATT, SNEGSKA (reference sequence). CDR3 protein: CSAARQGGETQYF. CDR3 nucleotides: TGCAGTGCTGCAAGACAGGGGGGGGAGACCCAGTACTTC.

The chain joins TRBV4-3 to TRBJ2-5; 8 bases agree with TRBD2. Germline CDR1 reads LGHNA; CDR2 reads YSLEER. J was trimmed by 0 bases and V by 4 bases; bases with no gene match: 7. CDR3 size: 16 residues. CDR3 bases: TGCGCCAGCAGCCGAAACTTAGCGGGGTACCAAGAGACCCAGTACTTC. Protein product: CASSRNLAGYQETQYF.

For the CDR3, the DNA is TGTGCCAGCAGTTTAGGGGGACAGGGGACCGGAGAAAAACTGTTTTTT. The encoded protein is CASSLGGQGTGEKLFF. The chain employs TRBV12-3 or TRBV12-4 and TRBJ1-4; 10 nucleotides align to TRBD1. The CDR3 length is 16 residues. The J segment lost 8 bases and the V segment lost 1 base, leaving 7 bases of the junction unmatched.

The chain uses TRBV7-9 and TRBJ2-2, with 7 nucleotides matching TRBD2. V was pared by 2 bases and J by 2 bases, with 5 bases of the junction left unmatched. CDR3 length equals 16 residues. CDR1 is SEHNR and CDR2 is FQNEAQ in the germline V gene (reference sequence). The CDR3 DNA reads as TGTGCCAGCAGCTTAAGACTAGCATTCAACACCGGGGAGCTGTTTTTT. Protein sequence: CASSLRLAFNTGELFF.

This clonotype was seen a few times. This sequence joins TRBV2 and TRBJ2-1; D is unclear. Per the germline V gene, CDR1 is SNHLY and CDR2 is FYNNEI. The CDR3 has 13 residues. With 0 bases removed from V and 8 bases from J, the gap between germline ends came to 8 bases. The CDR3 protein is CASSEALLDEQFF. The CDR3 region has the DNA TGTGCCAGCAGTGAAGCGCTTTTGGATGAGCAGTTCTTC.

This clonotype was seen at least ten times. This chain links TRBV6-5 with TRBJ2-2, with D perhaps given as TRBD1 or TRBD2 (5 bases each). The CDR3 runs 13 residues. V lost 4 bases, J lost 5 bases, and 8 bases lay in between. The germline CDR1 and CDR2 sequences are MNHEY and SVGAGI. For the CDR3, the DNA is TGTGCCAGCAGTTTCTGGGGGACCGGGGAGCTGTTTTTT. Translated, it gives CASSFWGTGELFF.

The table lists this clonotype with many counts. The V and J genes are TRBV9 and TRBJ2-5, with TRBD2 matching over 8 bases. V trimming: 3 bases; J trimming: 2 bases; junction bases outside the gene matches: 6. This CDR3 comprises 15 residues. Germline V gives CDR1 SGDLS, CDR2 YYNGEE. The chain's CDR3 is CASSASSGSQETQYF. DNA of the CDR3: TGTGCCAGCAGCGCTTCTAGCGGGTCGCAAGAGACCCAGTACTTC.

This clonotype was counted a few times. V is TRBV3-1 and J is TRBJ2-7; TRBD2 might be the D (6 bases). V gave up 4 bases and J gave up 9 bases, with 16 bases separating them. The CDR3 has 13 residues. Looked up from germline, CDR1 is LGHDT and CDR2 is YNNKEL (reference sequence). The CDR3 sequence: CASSLGGNSGQYF. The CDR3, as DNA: TGTGCCAGCAGCCTCGGGGGAAACTCGGGGCAGTACTTC.

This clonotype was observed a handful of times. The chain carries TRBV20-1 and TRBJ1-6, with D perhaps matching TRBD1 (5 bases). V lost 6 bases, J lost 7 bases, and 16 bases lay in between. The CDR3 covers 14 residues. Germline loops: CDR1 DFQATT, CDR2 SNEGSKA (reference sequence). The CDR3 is CSASPGTRNSPLHF. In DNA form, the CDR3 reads TGCAGTGCCTCGCCCGGGACTAGGAATTCACCCCTCCACTTT.

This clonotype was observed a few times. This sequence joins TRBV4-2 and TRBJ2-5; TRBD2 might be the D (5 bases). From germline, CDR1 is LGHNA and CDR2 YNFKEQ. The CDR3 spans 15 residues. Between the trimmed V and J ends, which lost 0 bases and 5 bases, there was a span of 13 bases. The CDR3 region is CASSQDTEAVETQYF. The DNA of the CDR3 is TGTGCCAGCAGCCAAGATACGGAGGCGGTGGAGACCCAGTACTTC.

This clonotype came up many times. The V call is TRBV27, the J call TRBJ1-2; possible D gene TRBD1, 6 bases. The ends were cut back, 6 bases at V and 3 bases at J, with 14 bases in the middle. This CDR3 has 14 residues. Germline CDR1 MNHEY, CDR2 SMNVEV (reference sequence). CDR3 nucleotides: TGTGCCAGCAGCAGAAGACAGGAAGACTATGGCTACACCTTC. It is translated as CASSRRQEDYGYTF.

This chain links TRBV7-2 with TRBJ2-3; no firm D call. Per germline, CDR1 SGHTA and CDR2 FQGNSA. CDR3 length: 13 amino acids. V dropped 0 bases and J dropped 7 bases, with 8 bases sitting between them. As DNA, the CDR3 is TGTGCCAGCAGCTTAGCGGTGGAGAATACGCAGTATTTT. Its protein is CASSLAVENTQYF.

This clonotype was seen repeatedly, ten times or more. CDR3 DNA: TGCGCCAGCAGCTCGGGACAGGGGTACAATGAGCAGTTCTTC. Protein sequence: CASSSGQGYNEQFF. V is TRBV5-1 and J is TRBJ2-1; 10 positions match TRBD1. Unmatched junction bases numbered 1, after V lost 3 bases and J lost 4 bases. The CDR3 contains 14 residues. CDR1 and CDR2 from the germline V gene are SGHRS and YFSETQ.